A single sample gave rise to the 25 T cell receptor beta chains below, sequenced in a study of blood T cell repertoires in COVID-19 (dated by TCRdb to the early 2020s). Library preparation employed the immunoSEQ multiplex PCR assay. Imported from immuneACCESS, the table was reduced by TCRdb to in-frame sequences with V and J called. These copies leave out some clones; in studies compared against another copy, an unresolved V gene accounts for under half, and the cause of the remainder is not known. The sample has a few hundred thousand clones on record, over 80% of them singletons. 4% to 5% of the sample comes from the top ten. What was sequenced was peripheral blood. The receptors come from a woman aged 45 to 65 with active or convalescent COVID-19.

The rearrangement links TRBV28 to TRBJ2-7; TRBD2 matches 9 bases. V lost 5 bases, J lost 1 base, and 12 bases stayed unmatched. The CDR3 is 17 amino acids. Germline assignment: CDR1 MDHEN and CDR2 SYDVKM. The CDR3 nucleotides read TGTGCCAGCAGTCCTCCAAGGGGCCTAGCGGGATCCTACGAGCAGTACTTC. Its protein product is CASSPPRGLAGSYEQYF.

This chain joins TRBV19 and TRBJ1-1; D gene uncertain. Germline V lookup: CDR1 LNHDA, CDR2 SQIVND (reference sequence). Trimming pared 5 bases from V and 6 bases from J, leaving 13 bases between. The CDR3 runs to 13 residues. Here the CDR3 reads CASSQTRRAEAFF. The CDR3 DNA reads as TGTGCCAGTAGTCAAACCCGAAGAGCTGAAGCTTTCTTT.

The V gene is TRBV6-5, the J gene TRBJ2-2; D is unclear. V dropped 11 bases and J dropped 4 bases, with 17 bases sitting between them. The germline V gene has CDR1 MNHEY and CDR2 SVGAGI. The CDR3 sequence is 14 residues long. CDR3 sequence: CARPYWRGTGELFF. The CDR3 bases are TGTGCCCGACCATATTGGAGAGGCACCGGGGAGCTGTTTTTT.

The genes are TRBV2 and TRBJ1-2, with a weak D call TRBD1 (6 bases). Germline V lookup: CDR1 SNHLY, CDR2 FYNNEI. V was cut by 3 bases and J by 6 bases, with 8 bases left in between. The CDR3 totals 12 residues. The CDR3 loop is CASSENRDGYTF. Here the CDR3 DNA reads TGTGCCAGCAGTGAGAACAGGGATGGCTACACCTTC.

The rearrangement joins TRBV19 to TRBJ2-1, with TRBD2 matching 11 bases. Per the germline V gene, CDR1 is LNHDA and CDR2 is SQIVND (reference sequence). The CDR3 is made up of 14 amino acids. V lost 4 bases to trimming and J lost 4 bases; unmatched junction nucleotides: 0. CDR3 nucleotide sequence: TGTGCCAGTAGTAGACTAGCGGGATACAATGAGCAGTTCTTC. Translating it yields CASSRLAGYNEQFF.

The V call is TRBV4-2, the J call TRBJ2-3; possibly TRBD2 for D (8 bases). Germline CDR1 is LGHNA and CDR2 is YNFKEQ. The CDR3 runs 20 residues. V was clipped by 3 bases and J by 0 bases, with 25 bases between them. The CDR3 loop reads CASSQKTTQGLAGSTDTQYF. The CDR3 bases are TGTGCCAGCAGCCAGAAAACTACACAGGGGCTAGCGGGTAGCACAGATACGCAGTATTTT.

The rearrangement links TRBV5-8 to TRBJ1-4; 9 nucleotides agree with TRBD1. The germline gives CDR1 SGHTS, CDR2 YDEGEE. V was clipped by 2 bases and J by 8 bases; unmatched bases: 7. The CDR3 covers 15 residues. The CDR3 reads CASSLIRQGDEKLFF. CDR3 DNA sequence: TGTGCCAGCAGCTTAATACGACAGGGGGACGAAAAACTGTTTTTT.

This chain uses TRBV28 with TRBJ2-3; 7 nucleotides line up with TRBD1. CDR3 length: 18 amino acids. V shed 2 bases and J 4 bases; nucleotides not matched to a gene: 15. The germline V gene encodes CDR1 MDHEN and CDR2 SYDVKM. The CDR3 loop reads CASSLPPRDRGLSDTQYF. CDR3 coding DNA: TGTGCCAGCAGTTTACCGCCCCGGGACAGAGGGTTATCAGATACGCAGTATTTT.

The chain combines TRBV7-9 with TRBJ1-5; 9 bases align to TRBD1. CDR1 and CDR2 from the germline V gene are SEHNR and FQNEAQ (reference sequence). This CDR3 has 16 amino acids. Trimming at V came to 2 bases and at J to 2 bases, leaving 4 bases not matched to a gene. CDR3 nucleotides: TGTGCCAGCAGCTTAACCACAGGGGGCGGCAATCAGCCCCAGCATTTT. Amino acids: CASSLTTGGGNQPQHF.

V gene TRBV7-2 combines with J gene TRBJ2-3; D uncertain. From germline, CDR1 is SGHTA and CDR2 FQGNSA. There are 15 residues in the CDR3. Trimming pared 5 bases from V and 2 bases from J, leaving 14 bases between. In DNA form, the CDR3 reads TGTGCCAGCAGCCTGCCCCGACACCTCACAGATACGCAGTATTTT. This translates into CASSLPRHLTDTQYF. The whole variable domain, filled in from reference TRBV7-2 and TRBJ2-3, reads GAGVSQSPSNKVTEKGKDVELRCDPISGHTALYWYRQSLGQGLEFLIYFQGNSAPDKSGLPSDRFSAERTGGSVSTLTIQRTQQEDSAVYLCASSLPRHLTDTQYFGPGTRLTVL.

The chain recombines TRBV14 with TRBJ1-2, with D uncertain. CDR3 size: 13 residues. V was shortened by 2 bases and J by 8 bases, with 12 bases between the two germline ends. Germline-derived CDR1 and CDR2 are SGHDN and FVKESK. The CDR3: CASSQTNSGGYTF. The CDR3 DNA is TGTGCCAGCAGCCAAACGAATTCGGGGGGCTACACCTTC.

This clone has a single count. J is TRBJ2-3 and V is TRBV5-5, with TRBD2 matching 11 bases. The CDR3 runs 17 residues. The V gene end was trimmed by 2 bases and the J gene end by 4 bases; junction bases not matched to a gene: 9. Germline V lookup: CDR1 SGHKS, CDR2 YYEKEE (reference sequence). The CDR3 nucleotides are TGTGCCAGCAGCTTCCAGGGTCTACTAGCGGGAGCAGATACGCAGTATTTT. This encodes CASSFQGLLAGADTQYF.

This chain uses TRBV5-1 with TRBJ2-1; TRBD1 is a possible D gene (7 bases). This CDR3 spans 13 amino acids. Germline loops: CDR1 SGHRS, CDR2 YFSETQ. V was shortened by 4 bases and J by 5 bases, with 10 bases between the two germline ends. CDR3 DNA: TGCGCCAGCAGCGCGGGACAGAACAATGAGCAGTTCTTC. It is translated as CASSAGQNNEQFF.

This clone was observed at least ten times. This chain links TRBV11-3 with TRBJ2-2, with TRBD2 identical over 7 bases. CDR1 and CDR2 from the germline V gene are SGHNT and YENEEA. The J segment lost 5 bases and the V segment lost 5 bases, leaving 5 bases of the junction unmatched. This CDR3 is built from 14 residues. The CDR3 DNA is TGTGCCAGCAGCGCCGGGGGGAGAACCGGGGAGCTGTTTTTT. Protein product: CASSAGGRTGELFF. The full variable domain, in which reference TRBV11-3 and TRBJ2-2 provide the parts outside the CDR3, is EAGVVQSPRYKIIEKKQPVAFWCNPISGHNTLYWYLQNLGQGPELLIRYENEEAVDDSQLPKDRFSAERLKGVDSTLKIQPAELGDSAVYLCASSAGGRTGELFFGEGSRLTVL.

The V and J genes are TRBV6-5 and TRBJ2-3; 11 nucleotides line up with TRBD2. V shed 6 bases, J shed 5 bases, and the junction held 7 bases outside the gene matches. The CDR3 is made up of 15 amino acids. CDR1 and CDR2 from the germline V gene are MNHEY and SVGAGI. The CDR3 DNA is TGTGCCAGCAGAGTACTAGCGGGAGTGATAGATACGCAGTATTTT. Its translation is CASRVLAGVIDTQYF.

The CDR3 coding sequence is TGCGCCAGCAGCCAAAACAGGGGCTCCTACGAGCAGTACTTC. Amino acids: CASSQNRGSYEQYF. The chain combines TRBV4-1 with TRBJ2-7, with 7 bases fitting TRBD1. Germline CDR1 is MGHRA and CDR2 is YSYEKL. Unmatched junction bases numbered 1, after V lost 2 bases and J lost 0 bases. CDR3 length: 14 residues.

This clone was detected ten times or more. The chain combines TRBV11-2 with TRBJ2-1; D ambiguous. Per the germline V gene, CDR1 is SGHAT and CDR2 is FQNNGV. The CDR3 totals 13 residues. V lost 3 bases and J lost 6, with 9 bases in between. The CDR3 spells CASSFSRGNEQFF. Here the CDR3 DNA reads TGTGCCAGCAGCTTCAGTCGAGGCAATGAGCAGTTCTTC.

The chain is built from TRBV25-1 and TRBJ2-2, with D unresolved. CDR1 is MGHDK, CDR2 SYGVNS, per germline. With 6 bases removed from V and 3 bases from J, the gap between germline ends came to 5 bases. The CDR3 has 12 amino acids. CDR3 sequence: CASRSYTGELFF. The CDR3 DNA reads as TGTGCCAGCAGGAGTTACACCGGGGAGCTGTTTTTT.

CDR3 in DNA: TGTGCCAGCGGCAGGGGTCCGAGCTCTGGAAACACCATATATTTT. Its protein product is CASGRGPSSGNTIYF. The genes are TRBV14 and TRBJ1-3; possible D gene TRBD1, 6 bases. Germline values: CDR1 SGHDN, CDR2 FVKESK. The CDR3 totals 15 residues. The V end was cut by 8 bases, the J end by 0 bases, with 14 bases between.

This clone was seen once. The chain couples TRBV18 to TRBJ2-7; 11 positions match TRBD2. CDR3 length: 20 amino acids. With V trimmed by 2 bases and J by 1 base, 16 bases remained unmatched. Germline CDR1 KGHSH, CDR2 LQKENI. The CDR3 region is CASSPGTSGSIGGRSYEQYF. CDR3 DNA sequence: TGTGCCAGCTCACCAGGGACTAGCGGAAGTATCGGGGGGAGATCCTACGAGCAGTACTTC.

The gene calls are TRBV18 and TRBJ1-5; 7 nucleotides agree with TRBD1. The CDR3 spans 14 residues. Germline V gene lookup returns CDR1 KGHSH and CDR2 LQKENI. With V trimmed by 5 bases and J by 1 base, 2 bases remained unmatched. As DNA, the CDR3 is TGTGCCAGCTCAGCGACAGGGAGCAATCAGCCCCAGCATTTT. This codes for CASSATGSNQPQHF.

V gene TRBV2 combines with J gene TRBJ1-3; no definite D call. Germline CDR1 is SNHLY and CDR2 is FYNNEI. Deletions cut 0 bases from V and 4 bases from J, with 7 bases between. The CDR3 totals 14 residues. CDR3 DNA sequence: TGTGCCAGCAGTGAAGCCAGGCCGGGAAACACCATATATTTT. Translated: CASSEARPGNTIYF.

The CDR3 DNA follows: TGTGCCTGGAGTGTACAGGGGGATCAGCCCCAGCATTTT. It codes for CAWSVQGDQPQHF. The rearrangement links TRBV30 to TRBJ1-5; 8 nucleotides agree with TRBD1. Losses at the gene ends were 0 bases for V and 5 bases for J; bases not matched to a gene: 0. The CDR3 extends over 13 amino acids. Germline lookup yields CDR1 GTSNPN and CDR2 SVGIG (reference sequence).

The chain couples TRBV6-2 or TRBV6-3 to TRBJ2-2, with 12 bases matching TRBD2. CDR3 size: 17 residues. V dropped 4 bases and J dropped 5; count of bases not matched to a gene: 8. Germline CDR1 reads MNHEY; CDR2 reads SVGEGT. Here the CDR3 DNA reads TGTGCCAGCAGTTCCTCGACTGGACTAGCGGGAACCGGGGAGCTGTTTTTT. It is translated as CASSSSTGLAGTGELFF.

The chain uses TRBV28 and TRBJ1-5; tentatively, D is TRBD1 (5 bases). Germline CDR1 MDHEN, CDR2 SYDVKM. With 6 bases removed from V and 0 bases from J, the gap between germline ends came to 24 bases. The CDR3 length is 19 residues. The chain's CDR3 is CASRKSRGKTDRSNQPQHF. The DNA of the CDR3 is TGTGCCAGCAGAAAATCGCGGGGGAAAACAGATCGTAGCAATCAGCCCCAGCATTTT.